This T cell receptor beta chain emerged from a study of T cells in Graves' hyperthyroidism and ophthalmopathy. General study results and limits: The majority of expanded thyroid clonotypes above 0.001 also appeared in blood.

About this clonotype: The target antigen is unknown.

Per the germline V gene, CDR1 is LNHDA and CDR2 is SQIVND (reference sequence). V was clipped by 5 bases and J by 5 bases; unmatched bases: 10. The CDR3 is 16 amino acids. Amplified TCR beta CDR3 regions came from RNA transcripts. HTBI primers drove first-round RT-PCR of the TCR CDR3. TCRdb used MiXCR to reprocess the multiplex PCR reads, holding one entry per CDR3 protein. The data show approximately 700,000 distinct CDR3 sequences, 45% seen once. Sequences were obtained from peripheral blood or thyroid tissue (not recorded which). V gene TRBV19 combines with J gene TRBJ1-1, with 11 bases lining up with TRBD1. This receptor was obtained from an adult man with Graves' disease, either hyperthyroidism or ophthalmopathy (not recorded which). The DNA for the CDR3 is TGTGCCAGTAGTGGACAGGGGGCGGGGGTCTGGACTGAAGCTTTCTTT. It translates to CASSGQGAGVWTEAFF.